The entry below gives a single T cell receptor beta chain sequence along with its context. The data are from a study of blood T cell repertoires in COVID-19. Study information: The origin of the acute and convalescent COVID-19 samples was the United States, Italy and Spain. T cells, B-cell-depleted T cells, or PBMCs supplied cDNA or gDNA.

The CDR3 spans 14 residues. Germline V lookup: CDR1 SGHTA, CDR2 FQGNSA. V lost 3 bases, J lost 6 bases, and 6 bases stayed unmatched. Per the original data handling: How many nucleated cells were present was estimated from reference gene primer amplification. Some clones are missing from TCRdb's copy, which holds only in-frame ones; the method was immunoSEQ multiplex PCR. The DNA was the basis for D and trimming; V, J and clone size are from that table. The table shows roughly 250,000 clones, with just under 90% occurring only once. The genes are TRBV7-2 and TRBJ2-3, with 7 bases aligning to TRBD2. Sequencing input: peripheral blood. This receptor was obtained from a woman in her forties with acute or convalescent COVID-19. The chain's CDR3 is CASSFSGWADTQYF. The CDR3 region has the DNA TGTGCCAGCAGCTTTAGCGGGTGGGCGGATACGCAGTATTTT.